These 28 T cell receptor beta chains came from one sample sequenced in a study of T cell responses to AZD1222 COVID-19 vaccine. The protocol was immunoSEQ multiplex PCR, while the TCRdb copy is restricted to in-frame clones and leaves out a portion. The table shows 95,000 to 110,000 clones, with 88% occurring only once. This specimen was peripheral blood, taken on day 0 of AZD1222 vaccination. The receptors were sampled from an adult in good health.

This chain uses TRBV11-2 with TRBJ1-3; D not certain. V was clipped by 0 bases and J by 9 bases, with 6 bases between them. The CDR3 runs 12 residues. Per the germline V gene, CDR1 is SGHAT and CDR2 is FQNNGV. The DNA of the CDR3 is TGTGCCAGCAGCTTAGATTGGGGCACCATATATTTT. Translating it yields CASSLDWGTIYF.

This chain links TRBV6-8 with TRBJ1-5, with a weak D call TRBD1 (5 bases). The CDR3 runs to 17 residues. V shed 7 bases and J shed 1 base, with 20 bases lying between them. The germline gives CDR1 MNHGY, CDR2 SAAAGT. Here the CDR3 DNA reads TGTGCCAGCACTCGGGGACTCCTACTCTTAAGCAATCAGCCCCAGCATTTT. Protein: CASTRGLLLLSNQPQHF.

The chain employs TRBV6-5 and TRBJ1-1; weak D call: TRBD1 (6 bases). The CDR3 has 15 residues. V gave up 2 bases and J gave up 7 bases, with 17 bases separating them. Germline CDR1 reads MNHEY; CDR2 reads SVGAGI. As DNA, the CDR3 is TGTGCCAGCAGTTACCTCGGGACAATGATGTTTGAAGCTTTCTTT. Translating it yields CASSYLGTMMFEAFF.

This CDR3 reads CASSSLGPVAGNTDTQYF. Here the CDR3 DNA reads TGTGCCAGCAGCTCGTTAGGGCCCGTAGCGGGGAACACAGATACGCAGTATTTT. This chain links TRBV7-9 with TRBJ2-3, with TRBD2 identical over 8 bases. Germline CDR1 is SEHNR and CDR2 is FQNEAQ (reference sequence). With V trimmed by 4 bases and J by 2 bases, 14 bases remained unmatched. This CDR3 has 18 residues.

There are a few counts of this clone. J is TRBJ1-5 and V is TRBV28, with D possibly matching TRBD1 (5 bases). The CDR3 consists of 15 residues. Germline V gene data show CDR1 as MDHEN and CDR2 as SYDVKM. V lost 5 bases and J 2 bases, leaving 13 bases between the germline ends. CDR3 in amino acids: CASSPEGRGNQPQHF. The CDR3 coding sequence is TGTGCCAGCAGTCCCGAGGGACGGGGCAATCAGCCCCAGCATTTT.

For this clone: This specimen includes other DNA sequences encoding the same CDR3. This chain uses TRBV15 with TRBJ2-6, with D perhaps matching TRBD2 (5 bases). V shed 3 bases and J shed 1 base, with 7 bases lying between them. The CDR3 contains 15 residues. CDR1 is LNHNV, CDR2 YYDKDF, per germline (reference sequence). The CDR3 nucleotides read TGTGCCACCAGCAGCGGAGGTTCTGGGGCCAACGTCCTGACTTTC. This gives the protein CATSSGGSGANVLTF. Complete variable domain (other parts from reference TRBV15 and TRBJ2-6): DAMVIQNPRYQVTQFGKPVTLSCSQTLNHNVMYWYQQKSSQAPKLLFHYYDKDFNNEADTPDNFQSRRPNTSFCFLDIRSPGLGDTAMYLCATSSGGSGANVLTFGAGSRLTVL.

V usage is TRBV28 and J usage is TRBJ1-6; 7 bases align to TRBD1. This CDR3 is 15 amino acids long. V trimming: 7 bases; J trimming: 6 bases; junction bases outside the gene matches: 9. Germline V CDR1 and CDR2: MDHEN, SYDVKM. The CDR3 DNA sequence: TGTGCCAGCATCTACGAGGGACAGCTTAATTCACCCCTCCACTTT. Translating gives CASIYEGQLNSPLHF.

This clone was detected once. The chain recombines TRBV29-1 with TRBJ1-1; D not resolved. Trimming took 5 bases from V and 3 from J, leaving 7 bases between them. Germline CDR1 and CDR2: SQVTM and ANQGSEA. This CDR3 has 11 amino acids. CDR3 sequence reads: CSVLGDTEAFF. The CDR3 nucleotides read TGCAGCGTTCTCGGGGACACTGAAGCTTTCTTT.

V usage is TRBV20-1 and J usage is TRBJ2-5, with D possibly being TRBD2 (5 bases). Looked up from germline, CDR1 is DFQATT and CDR2 is SNEGSKA (reference sequence). Trimming removed 3 bases at V and 5 bases at J, with 7 bases between. The CDR3 covers 11 residues. CDR3 in DNA: TGCAGTGCTAGGAGCGGCGAGACCCAGTACTTC. Translating it yields CSARSGETQYF.

This clone has just a few counts. J is TRBJ1-2 and V is TRBV28, with 10 bases lining up with TRBD1. V dropped 5 bases and J dropped 3; count of bases not matched to a gene: 6. Germline V lookup: CDR1 MDHEN, CDR2 SYDVKM. The CDR3 loop spans 15 amino acids. For the CDR3, the DNA is TGTGCCAGCAGTCCCGGGACAGGGGTCCACTATGGCTACACCTTC. Translating gives CASSPGTGVHYGYTF.

This chain uses TRBV7-8 with TRBJ1-5, with a tentative D call TRBD1 (5 bases). In germline, CDR1 is SGHVS, CDR2 FQNEAQ. V was pared by 3 bases and J by 7 bases, with 19 bases between. The CDR3 consists of 16 residues. The DNA of the CDR3 is TGTGCCAGCAGCTTGCTGGCAGGGCAAAACTTCCAGCCCCAGCATTTT. The encoded protein is CASSLLAGQNFQPQHF.

This chain uses TRBV9 with TRBJ2-1; D gene ambiguous. The CDR3 is 14 residues long. Germline V gene lookup returns CDR1 SGDLS and CDR2 YYNGEE. V was cut by 2 bases and J by 4 bases, with 10 bases left in between. CDR3 DNA sequence: TGTGCCAGCAGCGTGGCGGAAGCGTACAATGAGCAGTTCTTC. It yields the protein CASSVAEAYNEQFF.

The rearrangement joins TRBV7-8 to TRBJ2-1; D not resolved. There are 14 residues in the CDR3. V was cut by 2 bases and J by 4 bases, with 9 bases left in between. Germline CDR1 is SGHVS and CDR2 is FQNEAQ. CDR3 protein: CASSLLGRYNEQFF. The CDR3 coding sequence is TGTGCCAGCAGCTTATTAGGCAGATACAATGAGCAGTTCTTC.

The chain is built from TRBV5-1 and TRBJ2-7; D uncertain. Germline lookup yields CDR1 SGHRS and CDR2 YFSETQ. Trimming stripped 0 bases from V and 2 bases from J, with 12 bases between. CDR3 size: 15 residues. The CDR3 here is CASSLEGRRTYEQYF. CDR3 nucleotide sequence: TGCGCCAGCAGCTTGGAGGGTCGAAGGACCTACGAGCAGTACTTC.

This chain links TRBV28 with TRBJ1-5; D is unresolved. Per germline, CDR1 MDHEN and CDR2 SYDVKM. V shed 2 bases and J shed 4 bases, with 12 bases lying between them. This CDR3 spans 15 amino acids. CDR3: CASSLTRVWNQPQHF. The DNA for the CDR3 is TGTGCCAGCAGTTTAACTAGGGTATGGAATCAGCCCCAGCATTTT.

The CDR3 DNA follows: TGCGCCAGCAGCCAATCCCTTAATCGGAATCAGCCCCAGCATTTT. Protein: CASSQSLNRNQPQHF. V gene TRBV4-1 combines with J gene TRBJ1-5, with D unresolved. Trimming left V 2 bases short and J 4 bases short, with 12 bases between. CDR1 is MGHRA, CDR2 YSYEKL, per germline. The CDR3 is 15 residues long.

The chain joins TRBV27 to TRBJ1-6, with D uncertain. Germline loops: CDR1 MNHEY, CDR2 SMNVEV (reference sequence). This CDR3 spans 15 amino acids. The V end was cut by 5 bases, the J end by 0 bases, with 8 bases between. CDR3 bases: TGTGCCAGCAGTGCACTAGGCTCCTATAATTCACCCCTCCACTTT. Translation: CASSALGSYNSPLHF.

This clone was found once. J is TRBJ1-6 and V is TRBV5-4; D may be TRBD1 (5 bases). Deletions cut 1 base from V and 7 bases from J, with 9 bases between. The CDR3 covers 14 residues. Germline V lookup: CDR1 SGHNT, CDR2 YYREEE (reference sequence). CDR3 amino acids: CASSLQGRNSPLHF. CDR3 DNA sequence: TGTGCCAGCAGCTTGCAGGGTCGGAATTCACCCCTCCACTTT.

V and J are TRBV19 and TRBJ1-5, with a weak D call TRBD1 (5 bases). V was clipped by 5 bases and J by 4 bases, with 18 bases between them. From germline, CDR1 is LNHDA and CDR2 SQIVND (reference sequence). This CDR3 region has 16 residues. The chain's CDR3 is CASSFLPGLPNQPQHF. For the CDR3, the DNA is TGTGCCAGTAGTTTCCTACCGGGACTTCCTAATCAGCCCCAGCATTTT.

This clone was counted once. V and J are TRBV5-5 and TRBJ2-2; either TRBD1 or TRBD2 may supply D (5 bases each). V dropped 1 base and J dropped 4 bases, with 11 bases sitting between them. Germline values: CDR1 SGHKS, CDR2 YYEKEE (reference sequence). The CDR3 loop spans 15 amino acids. The CDR3 protein is CASSLSGTITGELFF. The CDR3 region has the DNA TGTGCCAGCAGCTTGTCCGGGACGATCACCGGGGAGCTGTTTTTT.

The chain couples TRBV18 to TRBJ2-7; 8 bases agree with TRBD1. Germline CDR1 KGHSH, CDR2 LQKENI. V lost 6 bases and J lost 1; bases outside the gene matches: 5. CDR3 length: 14 amino acids. The CDR3 region has the DNA TGTGCCAGCTCGCCCGGACAGGGTTCCTACGAGCAGTACTTC. This sequence encodes CASSPGQGSYEQYF.

In the case of this clone: The same CDR3 also results from other DNA sequences found in this sample. V gene TRBV3-1 (or the pseudogene TRBV3-2) combines with J gene TRBJ2-3; TRBD2 matches at 10 bases. The V and J ends lost 4 bases and 0 bases, in that order; junction bases with no gene match: 1. Germline V gene data show CDR1 as LGHDT and CDR2 as YNNKEL (reference sequence). The length of the CDR3 is 15 residues. The CDR3 coding sequence is TGTGCCAGCAGCCCGACTAGCGGGAGCACAGATACGCAGTATTTT. Protein sequence: CASSPTSGSTDTQYF.

The V gene is TRBV7-8, the J gene TRBJ1-5; a weak D match, TRBD1 (5 bases). V lost 3 bases, J lost 1 base, and 7 bases lay in between. CDR1 and CDR2 from the germline V gene are SGHVS and FQNEAQ. The CDR3 spans 14 residues. CDR3: CASSFSGSNQPQHF. The CDR3 DNA reads as TGTGCCAGCAGCTTCTCAGGGAGCAATCAGCCCCAGCATTTT.

V usage is TRBV7-2 and J usage is TRBJ1-1; 7 bases match TRBD1. Germline assignment: CDR1 SGHTA and CDR2 FQGNSA. The trim removed 0 bases at V and 0 bases at J, leaving 1 base unmatched. The CDR3 is 15 amino acids. The DNA for the CDR3 is TGTGCCAGCAGCTTAGCCGGACAGGTGAACACTGAAGCTTTCTTT. Translating gives CASSLAGQVNTEAFF.

The chain joins TRBV13 to TRBJ2-1, with TRBD1 matching 10 bases. This CDR3 is 15 amino acids long. The V and J ends lost 2 bases and 5 bases, in that order; junction bases with no gene match: 3. CDR1 and CDR2 from the germline V gene are PRHDT and FYEKMQ (reference sequence). DNA of the CDR3: TGTGCCAGCAGCTTATACGGGACAGGGGACAATGAGCAGTTCTTC. This encodes CASSLYGTGDNEQFF. Together with reference TRBV13 and TRBJ2-1, the CDR3 gives the full variable domain: AAGVIQSPRHLIKEKRETATLKCYPIPRHDTVYWYQQGPGQDPQFLISFYEKMQSDKGSIPDRFSAQQFSDYHSELNMSSLELGDSALYFCASSLYGTGDNEQFFGPGTRLTVL.

The rearrangement uses TRBV18 and TRBJ1-1; 10 nucleotides agree with TRBD1. Germline-derived CDR1 and CDR2 are KGHSH and LQKENI. The CDR3 extends over 15 amino acids. The ends lost 2 bases at V and 1 base at J; junction bases unmatched: 1. In DNA, the CDR3 is TGTGCCAGCTCACCAGACAGGGGGCGGAACACTGAAGCTTTCTTT. Protein sequence: CASSPDRGRNTEAFF.

The chain couples TRBV2 to TRBJ1-6; possible D gene TRBD1, 5 bases. Germline CDR1 reads SNHLY; CDR2 reads FYNNEI. The CDR3 totals 14 residues. The ends were cut back, 6 bases at V and 7 bases at J, with 13 bases in the middle. CDR3 sequence reads: CASRSRGWNSPLHF. As DNA, the CDR3 is TGTGCCAGCAGATCAAGGGGCTGGAATTCACCCCTCCACTTT.

The chain carries TRBV28 and TRBJ1-3, with unresolved D. This CDR3 region has 16 residues. The V gene lost 3 bases and the J gene lost 0 bases, with 12 bases spanning the gap. CDR1 is MDHEN, CDR2 SYDVKM, per germline. The CDR3 loop reads CASSFLTVSSGNTIYF. The CDR3 bases are TGTGCCAGCAGTTTTTTGACGGTGAGCTCTGGAAACACCATATATTTT.